This TCR beta chain was observed in a study of blood T cell repertoires in COVID-19. Study context: Sites in the United States, Italy and Spain provided acute and convalescent COVID-19 samples. T cells, B-cell-depleted T cells, or PBMCs supplied cDNA or gDNA.

CDR3 length equals 15 residues. Germline V gives CDR1 SGHTA, CDR2 FQGNSA. Unmatched junction bases numbered 7, after V lost 5 bases and J lost 4 bases. Study processing details: The assay estimated nucleated cells by amplifying reference gene primers. Profiled with immunoSEQ multiplex PCR; TCRdb holds only in-frame clones, not every one. V and J calls and clone size are copied from that table; D and trimming were computed from the DNA. Here the sample spans under 300,000 clones, around 87% being singletons. The chain carries TRBV7-2 and TRBJ2-1; 8 bases agree with TRBD2. This sequence originates from a young man with active or convalescent COVID-19. The sample consisted of peripheral blood. CDR3 sequence reads: CASSDPGLGYNEQFF. The CDR3 DNA reads TGTGCCAGCAGCGACCCGGGACTAGGGTACAATGAGCAGTTCTTC.